This T cell receptor beta chain was obtained from a study of post-analysis software for immune sequencing data. Points from the study as a whole: Roughly five TRBV segments occurring more often in patients than controls included TRBV5-6, TRBV5-1 and TRBV20-1.

The CDR3 spans 16 residues. J was trimmed by 8 bases and V by 1 base; bases with no gene match: 12. Germline V gene data show CDR1 as SGHKS and CDR2 as YYEKEE (reference sequence). Prepared libraries of TCR beta cDNA carried unique molecular identifiers. TCRdb called the PCR reads again in MiXCR, with one record for every CDR3 protein. The data hold hundreds of thousands of distinct CDR3 sequences, with 25% to 30% observed a single time. On this clonotype: Antigen unknown.

The material sequenced was blood. The genes are TRBV5-5 and TRBJ2-1, with 7 bases identical to TRBD1. The clonotype was recovered from a girl between 10 and 17 years old with multiple sclerosis. As DNA, the CDR3 is TGTGCCAGCAGCTTGAGGCCAAGCGAGGGGGCCGATGAGCAGTTCTTC. Protein sequence: CASSLRPSEGADEQFF.